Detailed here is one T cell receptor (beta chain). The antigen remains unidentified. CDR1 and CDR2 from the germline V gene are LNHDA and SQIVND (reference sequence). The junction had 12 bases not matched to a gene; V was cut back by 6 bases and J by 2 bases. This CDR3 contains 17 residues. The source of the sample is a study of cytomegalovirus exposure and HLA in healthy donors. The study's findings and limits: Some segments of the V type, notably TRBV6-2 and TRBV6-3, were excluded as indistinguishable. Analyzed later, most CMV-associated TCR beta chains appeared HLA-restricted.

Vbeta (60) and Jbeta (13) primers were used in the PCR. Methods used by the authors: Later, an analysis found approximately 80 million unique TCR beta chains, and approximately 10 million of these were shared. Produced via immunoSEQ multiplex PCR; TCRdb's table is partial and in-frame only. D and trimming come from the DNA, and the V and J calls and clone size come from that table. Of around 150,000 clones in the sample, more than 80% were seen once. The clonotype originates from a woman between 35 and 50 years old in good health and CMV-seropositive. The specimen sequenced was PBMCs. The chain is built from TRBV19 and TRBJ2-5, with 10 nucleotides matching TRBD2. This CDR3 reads CASRQGWTSGLQETQYF. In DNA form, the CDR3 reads TGTGCCAGTAGGCAGGGTTGGACTAGCGGATTACAAGAGACCCAGTACTTC.